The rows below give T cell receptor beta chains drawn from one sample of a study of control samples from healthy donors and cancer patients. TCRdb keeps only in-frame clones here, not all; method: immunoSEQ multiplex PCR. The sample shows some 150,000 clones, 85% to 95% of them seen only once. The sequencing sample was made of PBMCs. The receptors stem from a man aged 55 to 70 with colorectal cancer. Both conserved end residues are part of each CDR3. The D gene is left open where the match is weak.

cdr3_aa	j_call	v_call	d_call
CASSPQGVTEPQHF	TRBJ1-5	TRBV11-2	NA
CASSEARGLAGAGETQYF	TRBJ2-5	TRBV6-1	TRBD2
CASSPNTGELFF	TRBJ2-2	TRBV18	NA
CASSVTLTAVYGYTF	TRBJ1-2	TRBV9	NA
CASSIRGGSDTQYF	TRBJ2-3	TRBV2	TRBD2
CASSLVSGPNNEQFF	TRBJ2-1	TRBV7-9	NA
CASSFGAAIPANVLTF	TRBJ2-6	TRBV13	NA
CAWSRGARQPQHF	TRBJ1-5	TRBV30	NA
CAISESAGGGNSPLHF	TRBJ1-6	TRBV10-3	TRBD1
CASSFRQGEQYF	TRBJ2-7	TRBV7-8	TRBD1
CASSLRAGQAFQGSGNTIYF	TRBJ1-3	TRBV7-6	TRBD1
CAISPGQAPYEQYF	TRBJ2-7	TRBV10-3	TRBD1
CASSDYNEQFF	TRBJ2-1	TRBV14	NA
CASSTTDGANYGYTF	TRBJ1-2	TRBV6-5	NA
CASSRSSGGSTDTQYF	TRBJ2-3	TRBV18	TRBD2
CASSDSRQTPRLYGYTF	TRBJ1-2	TRBV6-1	NA
CASSQGRTNEKLFF	TRBJ1-4	TRBV3-1/TRBV3-2	NA
CASRLAGGPGELFF	TRBJ2-2	TRBV19	TRBD2
CASSIDLPGGGTNSYEQYF	TRBJ2-7	TRBV19	TRBD2
CASSTGRGAQETQYF	TRBJ2-5	TRBV5-1	NA